The T cell receptor beta chain described here comes from a study of follicular helper T cells after annual influenza vaccination. Study summary: Across the 2013-2014, 2014-2015 and 2015-2016 vaccination seasons, some subjects were resampled. Whole-study results and caveats: Day 7 ICOS+CD38+ clones later appeared mostly in ICOS-CD38- cTfh. Undersampling of the much larger non-cTfh compartments could not be excluded for influenza clone enrichment. Only roughly 9-23% of analyzed cells yielded productive TCRB sequences.

The table came from immunoSEQ multiplex PCR; TCRdb's copy has only in-frame clones and leaves some out. The sample shows around 4,200 clones, roughly 82% of them seen only once. This clone was detected only a few times. The antigen remains undetermined. The time point is: 2014-2015 season, 7 days after vaccination. Trimming cost V 1 base and J 3 bases, with 10 bases left between them. Germline-derived CDR1 and CDR2 are SGHAT and FQNNGV. The CDR3 contains 14 residues. Source: CXCR5- memory CD4+ T cells sorted from blood, taken 7 days after influenza vaccination. The sequence was obtained from an adult who received the influenza vaccine. The rearrangement uses TRBV11-2 and TRBJ2-7; D gene ambiguous. Written as DNA, the CDR3 is TGTGCCAGCAGCTTAGGGAAAGTAATCTACGAGCAGTACTTC. Amino acids: CASSLGKVIYEQYF.